This is a list of T cell receptor beta chains from one sample in a study of blood T cell repertoires in COVID-19. Here immunoSEQ multiplex PCR was the method, and the copy in TCRdb shows in-frame clones only, minus some. This sample has around 76,000 clones; over 80% occur once, and the top ten carry roughly 13%. Source material: peripheral blood. The receptors were gathered from a man aged 50-59 years with COVID-19, enrolled during active disease. Each CDR3 is given with its conserved first and last residue. The order of the fields is CDR3 length, J gene, V gene, clone size, D gene, CDR3 DNA, CDR3 protein. D genes are given only for firm matches. The size of a clone is reported for some rows only, either as once, few or many, or as a class for expanded clones.

>16|TRBJ2-3|TRBV10-3|-|TRBD1
TGTGCCATCAGTGAGCGGGACAGGGGTAGGACAGATACGCAGTATTTT
CAISERDRGRTDTQYF
>14|TRBJ1-1|TRBV28|-|TRBD1
TGTGCCAGCAGCTCAGGGGGCCAGAACACTGAAGCTTTCTTT
CASSSGGQNTEAFF
>14|TRBJ2-7|TRBV5-1|-|-
TGCGCCAGCAGGGCCAGACAGGCGTCCTACGAGCAGTACTTC
CASRARQASYEQYF
>13|TRBJ2-3|TRBV20-1|-|-
TGCAGTGCTAGTCGACTCGCCCCAGATACGCAGTATTTT
CSASRLAPDTQYF
>16|TRBJ2-1|TRBV15|-|-
TGTGCCACCAGCGCTGGACAGTTTAGCTCCTACAATGAGCAGTTCTTC
CATSAGQFSSYNEQFF
>14|TRBJ2-7|TRBV5-4|-|TRBD2
TGTGCCAGCAGCTCCGCTAGCGGGAGTGACGAGCAGTACTTC
CASSSASGSDEQYF
>14|TRBJ2-3|TRBV7-2|-|-
TGTGCCAGCAGCTTAGAACTTCCAATAGATACGCAGTATTTT
CASSLELPIDTQYF
>13|TRBJ2-7|TRBV11-2|-|TRBD1
TGTGCCAGCAGCCCGGACAGGGTATACGAGCAGTACTTC
CASSPDRVYEQYF
>16|TRBJ2-1|TRBV6-5|once|TRBD2
TGTGCCAGCAGTTCACGGACTAGCGGGAGGGCCAATGAGCAGTTCTTC
CASSSRTSGRANEQFF
>15|TRBJ2-5|TRBV15|-|TRBD1
TGTGCCACCAGCAGAGCCTCCTACAGGGGAGAGACCCAGTACTTC
CATSRASYRGETQYF
>12|TRBJ2-1|TRBV30|-|-
TGTGCCTGGAGTCCTACGAACGATGAGCAGTTCTTC
CAWSPTNDEQFF
>14|TRBJ1-2|TRBV5-4|-|TRBD1
TGTGCCAGCAGCTTGACCGGGACAGGGGGTATCTACACCTTC
CASSLTGTGGIYTF
>13|TRBJ2-7|TRBV27|few|TRBD1
TGTGCCAGCAGTAGACAGGGTTCCTACGAGCAGTACTTC
CASSRQGSYEQYF
>13|TRBJ2-5|TRBV18|-|TRBD2
TGTGCCAGCTCACCAGCGGGGGGAGAGACCCAGTACTTC
CASSPAGGETQYF
>14|TRBJ2-1|TRBV6-4|-|-
TGTGCCAGCACCCCAAGGAGGGATTACAATGAGCAGTTCTTC
CASTPRRDYNEQFF
>15|TRBJ2-7|TRBV11-2|-|TRBD2
TGTGCCAGCAGCTTTGGGACTAGCGGTAAATACGAGCAGTACTTC
CASSFGTSGKYEQYF
>12|TRBJ1-4|TRBV25-1|-|-
TGTGCCAGCACTGGGCGACGGGAAAAACTGTTTTTT
CASTGRREKLFF
>16|TRBJ1-1|TRBV4-1|-|-
TGCGCCAGCAGCCAATCCGAGGGCAGGCCGAACACTGAAGCTTTCTTT
CASSQSEGRPNTEAFF
>14|TRBJ1-1|TRBV29-1|once|-
TGCAGCGTTGGGGGGGACGGAATGAACACTGAAGCTTTCTTT
CSVGGDGMNTEAFF
>16|TRBJ2-7|TRBV11-2|-|-
TGTGCCAGCTCATTGCAGGGTAGCATCTACGAGTGGGGAAAGTACTTC
CASSLQGSIYEWGKYF
>13|TRBJ1-2|TRBV2|-|-
TGTGCCAGCAGGGGAGGGGCTAACTATGGCTACACCTTC
CASRGGANYGYTF
>14|TRBJ2-7|TRBV28|-|-
TGTGCCAGCAGTGGACGAAAGACAGGTTACGAGCAGTACTTC
CASSGRKTGYEQYF
>16|TRBJ2-2|TRBV11-3|few|-
TGTGCCAGCAGCTTAGATACCGGGACGAACACCGGGGAGCTGTTTTTT
CASSLDTGTNTGELFF
>14|TRBJ2-2|TRBV18|-|-
TGTGCCAGCTCACCCGTCGGGAACACCGGGGAGCTGTTTTTT
CASSPVGNTGELFF
>14|TRBJ2-3|TRBV7-3|-|-
TGTGCCAGCAGAGCCTCAGCAGGCGCAGATACGCAGTATTTT
CASRASAGADTQYF
>15|TRBJ1-6|TRBV5-8|-|TRBD1
TGTGCCAGCAGCCGGGGACAGGTGATAAATTCACCCCTCCACTTT
CASSRGQVINSPLHF
>15|TRBJ1-2|TRBV28|once|TRBD1
TGTGCCAGCAGTTTATCTGGCCTTCAGGGACAGTCCTCCACCTTC
CASSLSGLQGQSSTF
>13|TRBJ1-1|TRBV27|-|-
TGTGCCAGCAGTTCTAGGGGAAGCACTGAAGCTTTCTTT
CASSSRGSTEAFF
>17|TRBJ1-4|TRBV14|-|-
TGTGCCAGCAGCCAGGACCTCGGGATTTCCACTAATGAAAAACTGTTTTTT
CASSQDLGISTNEKLFF
>16|TRBJ1-6|TRBV28|-|TRBD1
TGTGCCAGCAGTCCCCCGACAGGGAACAGAGATTCACCCCTCCACTTT
CASSPPTGNRDSPLHF
>13|TRBJ2-7|TRBV7-8|-|TRBD1
TGTGCCAGCAGCTCCGGGACAGCAAGGGAGCAGTACTTC
CASSSGTAREQYF
>12|TRBJ2-5|TRBV5-1|-|-
TGCGCCAGCAAACTGAGTTCCGAGACCCAGTACTTC
CASKLSSETQYF
>16|TRBJ2-4|TRBV9|-|TRBD1
TGTGCCAGCAGCGTAGGGACAGGGAGAGCCAAAAACATTCAGTACTTC
CASSVGTGRAKNIQYF
>16|TRBJ2-2|TRBV13|once|TRBD1
TGTGCCAGCAGCTCTCCGGGACAGAGGAACACCGGGGAGCTGTTTTTT
CASSSPGQRNTGELFF
>14|TRBJ1-5|TRBV24-1|-|-
TGTGCCACCAGTGATCGAGGGGGAGAGCAGCCCCAGCATTTT
CATSDRGGEQPQHF
>12|TRBJ1-6|TRBV7-9|-|TRBD1
TGTGCCAGCAGCTGGGGACAGTCACCCCTCCACTTT
CASSWGQSPLHF
>13|TRBJ1-5|TRBV29-1|few|-
TGCAGCGTCCTGGGGCAACCCGGGGGGCCCCAGCATTTT
CSVLGQPGGPQHF
>12|TRBJ2-7|TRBV29-1|-|-
TGCAGCGTTAGGAGTGGCTCCTACGAGCAGTACTTC
CSVRSGSYEQYF
>14|TRBJ2-7|TRBV7-9|-|TRBD2
TGTGCCAGCAGCTCCGAGGGACTAGCGGGGGAGAGGTACTTC
CASSSEGLAGERYF
>14|TRBJ1-5|TRBV19|-|-
TGTGCCAGTAGTCCGGGAAAGAGCAATCAGCCCCAGCATTTT
CASSPGKSNQPQHF
>15|TRBJ2-7|TRBV5-1|-|TRBD1
TGCGCCAGCAGCTTGGGAGGACAGGGGGCTGGAGAGCAGTACTTC
CASSLGGQGAGEQYF
>13|TRBJ1-5|TRBV12-3/TRBV12-4|-|-
TGTGCCAGCAGTCAACATAGCAATCAGCCCCAGCATTTT
CASSQHSNQPQHF